This T cell receptor beta chain was obtained from a study of CD8 T cells in ankylosing spondylitis. General study points: A motif of 7 to 9 highly homologous TCR beta variants was seen as apparently characteristic of ankylosing spondylitis blood.

CDR1 is SQVTM and CDR2 is ANQGSEA in the germline V gene. The CDR3 contains 13 residues. V lost 6 bases, J lost 5 bases, and 13 bases lay in between. This clonotype was detected ten times or more. The antigen remains undetermined. TCRdb reprocessed the 5' RACE reads via MiXCR and lists one record per CDR3 protein. The repertoire consists of 330,000 or so distinct CDR3 sequences, with 7% to 9% occurring once and the leading ten covering more than 12%. The receptor's source is a male donor with ankylosing spondylitis. The J gene is TRBJ2-2, the V gene TRBV29-1, with D unclear. The source material was blood, either unsorted or a sorted T cell fraction (not recorded which). The CDR3 bases are TGCAGCGTCGGCGGCTACCCAACCGGGGAGCTGTTTTTT. Encoded protein: CSVGGYPTGELFF.